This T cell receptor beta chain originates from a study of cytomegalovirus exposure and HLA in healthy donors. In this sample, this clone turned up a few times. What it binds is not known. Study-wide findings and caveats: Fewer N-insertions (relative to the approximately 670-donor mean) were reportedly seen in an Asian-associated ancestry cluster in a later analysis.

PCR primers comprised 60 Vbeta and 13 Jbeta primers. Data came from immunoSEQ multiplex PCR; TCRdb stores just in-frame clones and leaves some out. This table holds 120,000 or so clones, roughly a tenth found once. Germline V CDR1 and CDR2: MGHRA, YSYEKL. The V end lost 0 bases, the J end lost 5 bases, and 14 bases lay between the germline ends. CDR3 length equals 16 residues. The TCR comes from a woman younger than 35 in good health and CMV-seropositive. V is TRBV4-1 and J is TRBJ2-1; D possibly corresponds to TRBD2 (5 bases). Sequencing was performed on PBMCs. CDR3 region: CASSQDLIARNNEQFF. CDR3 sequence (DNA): TGCGCCAGCAGCCAAGATTTGATAGCGCGTAACAATGAGCAGTTCTTC.